Presented here are 29 T cell receptor beta chains from one specimen sequenced in a study of T cell changes during pregnancy in multiple sclerosis. Generated by immunoSEQ multiplex PCR, the TCRdb table keeps only in-frame clones and is missing some. The table shows roughly 83,000 clones, with about 91% occurring only once. The material was PBMCs, obtained in the first trimester of pregnancy. The receptors stem from a female donor in good health, serving as a control in a pregnancy study. Some clones in this sample may be carry-over from other donors' samples.

The chain couples TRBV4-1 to TRBJ1-2; a weak D match, TRBD1 (6 bases). The CDR3 consists of 13 residues. From germline, CDR1 is MGHRA and CDR2 YSYEKL. V was clipped by 4 bases and J by 8 bases, with 14 bases between them. The CDR3 protein is CASSPGQSLGYTF. In DNA, the CDR3 is TGCGCCAGCAGCCCAGGACAGTCTCTAGGCTACACCTTC.

This clone was detected only a few times. J is TRBJ1-2 and V is TRBV10-3; a weak D match, TRBD1 (6 bases). V dropped 4 bases and J dropped 5 bases, with 11 bases sitting between them. The CDR3 loop spans 13 amino acids. Looked up from germline, CDR1 is ENHRY and CDR2 is SYGVKD. CDR3 region: CAISGRGGYGYTF. The CDR3 region has the DNA TGTGCCATCAGTGGAAGGGGGGGGTATGGCTACACCTTC.

This chain links TRBV6-1 with TRBJ1-4, with TRBD1 as a possible D gene (6 bases). This CDR3 comprises 14 residues. With 11 bases removed from V and 2 bases from J, the gap between germline ends came to 15 bases. Germline CDR1 is MNHNS and CDR2 is SASEGT. DNA of the CDR3: TGTGCCCACCGGGGGGCAGGGACTAATGAAAAACTGTTTTTT. Encoded protein: CAHRGAGTNEKLFF.

This clone appeared many times. J is TRBJ2-3 and V is TRBV15; 10 positions match TRBD2. V lost 5 bases, J lost 3 bases, and 5 bases stayed unmatched. The CDR3 spans 15 residues. The germline V gene has CDR1 LNHNV and CDR2 YYDKDF (reference sequence). The CDR3 is CATSSSGGATDTQYF. Written as DNA, the CDR3 is TGTGCCACCAGCTCCAGCGGGGGGGCGACAGATACGCAGTATTTT.

The chain couples TRBV6-1 to TRBJ2-5; unclear D gene. CDR1 and CDR2 from the germline V gene are MNHNS and SASEGT. V lost 3 bases to trimming and J lost 1 base, with 15 bases between them. The CDR3 runs 16 residues. The CDR3 region has the DNA TGTGCCAGCAGTGAGGTGCGGCAGAGGAGCCAAGAGACCCAGTACTTC. Its translation is CASSEVRQRSQETQYF.

The genes are TRBV30 and TRBJ2-1; 8 nucleotides match TRBD2. Per the germline V gene, CDR1 is GTSNPN and CDR2 is SVGIG (reference sequence). CDR3 length: 15 residues. V shed 4 bases and J 9 bases; nucleotides not matched to a gene: 14. The CDR3 DNA sequence: TGTGCCTGGAAAGTAGGCAGCGGGGCGGGAGGTGAGCAGTTCTTC. Translating it yields CAWKVGSGAGGEQFF.

This chain connects TRBV5-4 to TRBJ1-2; 7 bases fit TRBD1. The CDR3 extends over 14 amino acids. Germline CDR1 SGHNT, CDR2 YYREEE (reference sequence). Trimming cost V 4 bases and J 7 bases; bases outside gene matches: 10. CDR3 nucleotide sequence: TGTGCCAGCAGCCGAATGACAGGGTCGGGTGGCTACACCTTC. It yields the protein CASSRMTGSGGYTF.

The V and J genes are TRBV9 and TRBJ1-6; D ambiguous. From germline, CDR1 is SGDLS and CDR2 YYNGEE. Trimming removed 0 bases from V and 10 bases from J, with 17 bases in between. The CDR3 sequence is 16 residues long. CDR3 region: CASSVAGTPEYSPLHF. CDR3 DNA: TGTGCCAGCAGCGTAGCAGGCACCCCCGAGTACTCACCCCTCCACTTT.

The V call is TRBV11-2, the J call TRBJ2-2; 14 bases are shared with TRBD2. There are 16 residues in the CDR3. Germline lookup yields CDR1 SGHAT and CDR2 FQNNGV. The junction had 0 bases not matched to a gene; V was cut back by 0 bases and J by 6 bases. The CDR3 DNA reads as TGTGCCAGCAGCTTAGAGGGACTAGCGGGAGCCGGGGAGCTGTTTTTT. Protein sequence: CASSLEGLAGAGELFF. Looking up the rest from reference TRBV11-2 and TRBJ2-2 gives the full variable domain: EAGVAQSPRYKIIEKRQSVAFWCNPISGHATLYWYQQILGQGPKLLIQFQNNGVVDDSQLPKDRFSAERLKGVDSTLKIQPAKLEDSAVYLCASSLEGLAGAGELFFGEGSRLTVL.

This chain connects TRBV5-6 to TRBJ1-1; D may be TRBD1 (5 bases). The CDR3 is 13 amino acids. Germline loops: CDR1 SGHDT, CDR2 YYEEEE. Trimming took 2 bases from V and 3 from J, leaving 8 bases between them. Here the CDR3 reads CASSFQGDTEAFF. CDR3 DNA sequence: TGTGCCAGCAGCTTCCAGGGTGACACTGAAGCTTTCTTT. Combining the CDR3 with reference TRBV5-6 and TRBJ1-1 gives the whole variable domain DAGVTQSPTHLIKTRGQQVTLRCSPKSGHDTVSWYQQALGQGPQFIFQYYEEEERQRGNFPDRFSGHQFPNYSSELNVNALLLGDSALYLCASSFQGDTEAFFGQGTRLTVV.

The genes are TRBV6-1 and TRBJ2-6; D is uncertain. V was pared by 2 bases and J by 1 base, with 6 bases between. The germline V gene encodes CDR1 MNHNS and CDR2 SASEGT. There are 15 residues in the CDR3. The CDR3 loop is CASSEISSGANVLTF. The CDR3 DNA is TGTGCCAGCAGTGAAATTTCTTCTGGGGCCAACGTCCTGACTTTC.

The V gene is TRBV10-3, the J gene TRBJ2-3; D gene unclear. Germline-derived CDR1 and CDR2 are ENHRY and SYGVKD. Trimming cost V 4 bases and J 3 bases, with 8 bases left between them. The CDR3 is 13 amino acids. Here the CDR3 reads CAISVEFTDTQYF. The CDR3 DNA reads TGTGCCATCAGTGTTGAGTTTACAGATACGCAGTATTTT.

This clone was found a few times. This sequence joins TRBV27 and TRBJ1-2; D is uncertain. V was pared by 8 bases and J by 5 bases, with 15 bases between. The germline V gene has CDR1 MNHEY and CDR2 SMNVEV (reference sequence). This CDR3 is 13 amino acids long. The CDR3 DNA follows: TGTGCCAGCGCCTTTGGCATGACTTATGGCTACACCTTC. Encoded protein: CASAFGMTYGYTF.

J is TRBJ2-5 and V is TRBV9, with D perhaps matching TRBD1 (6 bases). Germline V gene sequence: CDR1 SGDLS, CDR2 YYNGEE. The length of the CDR3 is 14 residues. Trimming stripped 0 bases from V and 5 bases from J, with 11 bases between. This chain's CDR3 is CASSVDGGRETQYF. For the CDR3, the DNA is TGTGCCAGCAGCGTAGATGGGGGCCGCGAGACCCAGTACTTC.

DNA for the CDR3: TGCGCCAGCAGCCAAGGGGAGGAAGCTTTCTTT. This codes for CASSQGEEAFF. The chain uses TRBV4-1 and TRBJ1-1; D is uncertain. The CDR3 totals 11 residues. Germline values: CDR1 MGHRA, CDR2 YSYEKL. Trimming took off 1 base at V and 8 bases at J, with 5 bases between the two ends.

The chain combines TRBV5-4 with TRBJ2-1; 15 positions match TRBD2. Germline CDR1 and CDR2: SGHNT and YYREEE (reference sequence). The CDR3 spans 17 residues. V shed 2 bases and J 5 bases; nucleotides not matched to a gene: 5. The DNA of the CDR3 is TGTGCCAGCAGCTTAGGGGGGACTAGCGGGAGGCACAATGAGCAGTTCTTC. It yields the protein CASSLGGTSGRHNEQFF.

The rearrangement links TRBV7-8 to TRBJ2-2, with D maybe TRBD2 (6 bases). CDR1 and CDR2 (germline): SGHVS, FQNEAQ. Trimming removed 0 bases from V and 2 bases from J, with 13 bases in between. The CDR3 has 17 amino acids. CDR3 DNA: TGTGCCAGCAGCTTAGCGGGCGGGATAGGTAACACCGGGGAGCTGTTTTTT. Amino acids: CASSLAGGIGNTGELFF.

V gene TRBV19 combines with J gene TRBJ2-1; 9 positions match TRBD2. CDR1 and CDR2 (germline): LNHDA, SQIVND (reference sequence). The CDR3 consists of 16 residues. With 5 bases clipped from V and 8 bases from J, the junction kept 13 bases outside the gene matches. CDR3 DNA sequence: TGTGCCAGTAGTCCTCTCGGTAGCGGGAGCGAAGATGAGCAGTTCTTC. This translates into CASSPLGSGSEDEQFF. The full variable domain, in which reference TRBV19 and TRBJ2-1 provide the parts outside the CDR3, is DGGITQSPKYLFRKEGQNVTLSCEQNLNHDAMYWYRQDPGQGLRLIYYSQIVNDFQKGDIAEGYSVSREKKESFPLTVTSAQKNPTAFYLCASSPLGSGSEDEQFFGPGTRLTVL.

V usage is TRBV6-1 and J usage is TRBJ2-1, with 11 bases lining up with TRBD2. In germline, CDR1 is MNHNS, CDR2 SASEGT. Germline trimming cut 3 bases from V and 0 bases from J; bases unmatched to any gene: 4. The CDR3 runs 17 residues. CDR3 DNA sequence: TGTGCCAGCAGTGACCTAGCGGGGGGAGTCTCCTACAATGAGCAGTTCTTC. Its translation is CASSDLAGGVSYNEQFF.

There are a few counts of this clone. The chain is built from TRBV6-5 and TRBJ2-2; 11 bases match TRBD2. CDR1 MNHEY and CDR2 SVGAGI come from the germline V gene. This CDR3 is built from 15 residues. Trimming cost V 4 bases and J 6 bases; bases outside gene matches: 4. The CDR3: CASSSLAGGPGELFF. For the CDR3, the DNA is TGTGCCAGCAGTTCCTTAGCGGGGGGGCCCGGGGAGCTGTTTTTT.

This chain uses TRBV7-3 with TRBJ1-1; possibly TRBD1 for D (5 bases). The CDR3 is 14 residues long. Germline lookup yields CDR1 SGHTA and CDR2 FQGTGA. The V and J ends lost 0 bases and 3 bases respectively, with 8 bases between them. The CDR3 region has the DNA TGTGCCAGCAGCTTAACGGCGGGGGACACTGAAGCTTTCTTT. This gives the protein CASSLTAGDTEAFF.

The rearrangement uses TRBV7-2 and TRBJ2-5, with D possibly matching TRBD2 (6 bases). The V end was cut by 2 bases, the J end by 5 bases, with 15 bases between. This CDR3 is built from 15 residues. CDR1 and CDR2 (germline): SGHTA, FQGNSA. The CDR3 region is CASSLRRGGGETQYF. CDR3 coding DNA: TGTGCCAGCAGCTTAAGGCGGGGTGGAGGGGAGACCCAGTACTTC.

This clone appeared a single time. The V gene is TRBV27, the J gene TRBJ1-6; maybe TRBD1 (6 bases). Looked up from germline, CDR1 is MNHEY and CDR2 is SMNVEV (reference sequence). CDR3 length: 17 residues. V dropped 6 bases and J dropped 5 bases, with 20 bases sitting between them. The CDR3 DNA reads as TGTGCCAGCAGATCCGCGACAGGTAAGACTCATAATTCACCCCTCCACTTT. Translation: CASRSATGKTHNSPLHF.

This chain connects TRBV5-6 to TRBJ1-2, with 8 bases identical to TRBD1. Losses at the gene ends were 4 bases for V and 5 bases for J; bases not matched to a gene: 4. The germline CDR1 and CDR2 sequences are SGHDT and YYEEEE. There are 13 residues in the CDR3. The CDR3 reads CASSRGQEYGYTF. CDR3 nucleotides: TGTGCCAGCAGCCGGGGACAGGAGTATGGCTACACCTTC.

This clone was detected once. The chain uses TRBV27 and TRBJ1-2, with a tentative D call TRBD1 (6 bases). The CDR3 contains 15 residues. Trimming pared 6 bases from V and 3 bases from J, leaving 17 bases between. Looked up from germline, CDR1 is MNHEY and CDR2 is SMNVEV (reference sequence). CDR3 amino acids: CASRTPWAGDYGYTF. CDR3 sequence (DNA): TGTGCCAGCAGGACCCCGTGGGCAGGGGACTATGGCTACACCTTC.

The chain links TRBV19 to TRBJ1-1, with D possibly matching TRBD1 (5 bases). This CDR3 is built from 14 residues. Germline V gene lookup returns CDR1 LNHDA and CDR2 SQIVND (reference sequence). V was pared by 2 bases and J by 6 bases, with 13 bases between. CDR3 region: CASSINFGGAEAFF. The CDR3 DNA reads as TGTGCCAGTAGTATAAACTTCGGGGGGGCTGAAGCTTTCTTT.

The V and J genes are TRBV11-2 and TRBJ2-2; 7 bases fit TRBD2. Germline V gives CDR1 SGHAT, CDR2 FQNNGV. After removal of 5 bases from V and 0 bases from J, the junction contained 3 bases not matched to a gene. The CDR3 covers 15 residues. The chain's CDR3 is CASSTGLANTGELFF. CDR3 in DNA: TGTGCCAGCAGCACCGGACTAGCGAACACCGGGGAGCTGTTTTTT.

This clone has only one observation. CDR3 region: CASGDRENEQYF. CDR3 coding DNA: TGCGCCAGCGGGGACAGGGAAAACGAGCAGTACTTC. The chain is built from TRBV5-1 and TRBJ2-7, with 9 bases matching TRBD1. Germline V gene sequence: CDR1 SGHRS, CDR2 YFSETQ. Trimming cost V 7 bases and J 5 bases; bases outside gene matches: 4. The CDR3 extends over 12 amino acids.

The rearrangement uses TRBV6-1 and TRBJ2-7, with D possibly matching TRBD2 (5 bases). Per the germline V gene, CDR1 is MNHNS and CDR2 is SASEGT. V lost 0 bases and J lost 6, with 12 bases in between. The CDR3 spans 14 residues. The DNA of the CDR3 is TGTGCCAGCAGTGAAGCGTCGGGGTCTTTCGAGCAGTACTTC. Its protein product is CASSEASGSFEQYF.